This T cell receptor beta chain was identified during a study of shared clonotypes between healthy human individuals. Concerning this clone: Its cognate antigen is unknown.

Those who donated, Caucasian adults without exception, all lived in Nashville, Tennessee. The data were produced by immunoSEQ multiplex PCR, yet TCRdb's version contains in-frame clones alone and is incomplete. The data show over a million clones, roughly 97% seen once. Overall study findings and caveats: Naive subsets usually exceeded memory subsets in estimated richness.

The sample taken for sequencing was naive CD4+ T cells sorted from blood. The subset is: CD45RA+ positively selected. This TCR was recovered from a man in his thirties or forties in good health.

The CDR3 DNA follows: TGTGCCAGCAGCGTAGTAGAACAAGACGAGCAGTACTTC. It specifies CASSVVEQDEQYF. The chain uses TRBV9 and TRBJ2-7; D gene uncertain. The length of the CDR3 is 13 residues. Trimming left V 0 bases short and J 5 bases short, with 9 bases between. Germline loops: CDR1 SGDLS, CDR2 YYNGEE. The whole variable domain, filled in from reference TRBV9 and TRBJ2-7, reads DSGVTQTPKHLITATGQRVTLRCSPRSGDLSVYWYQQSLDQGLQFLIQYYNGEERAKGNILERFSAQQFPDLHSELNLSSLELGDSALYFCASSVVEQDEQYFGPGTRLTVT.